These T cell receptor beta chains were read from a single sample in a study of OX40 agonist ivuxolimab in advanced cancers. Produced via immunoSEQ multiplex PCR; TCRdb's table is partial and in-frame only. The table lists some 8,000 clones, about 80% of them singletons. This specimen consisted of CD4+ or CD8+ T cells sorted from blood, obtained in a trial of the OX40 agonist ivuxolimab. These receptors were obtained from an adult with an advanced solid tumor such as melanoma, head and neck, liver or kidney cancer. Both conserved end residues are trimmed from each CDR3. Where a row states a size, it is once, few, many or the class of an expanded clone; other rows omit it.

>TRBJ2-3|-|TRBV4-3
ASSQDLLGGPSTDTQY
>TRBJ1-1|-|TRBV5-5
ASSLATVSYTEAF
>TRBJ2-1|-|TRBV7-9
ASSSHYSPNNEQF
>TRBJ2-2|-|TRBV7-9
ASEPGTGNTGELF
>TRBJ2-1|-|TRBV10-1
ASSDRVNEQF
>TRBJ2-7|once|TRBV11-2
ASSRWTVEQY
>TRBJ1-5|medium-sized|TRBV9
ASSVGSTGEPQH
>TRBJ2-7|-|TRBV2
ASMGRAYEQY
>TRBJ2-3|-|TRBV19
ASSAERGPSDTQY
>TRBJ2-1|-|TRBV7-9
ASSSGTSGGSDEQF
>TRBJ1-2|once|TRBV2
ASRLDREEDYT
>TRBJ1-5|-|TRBV7-9
ASSLGGQPQH
>TRBJ1-1|-|TRBV7-3
ASSLRGGGVDTEAF
>TRBJ2-7|once|TRBV5-6
ASSLGRTYEQY
>TRBJ1-5|-|TRBV21-1
ASSQESASNQPQH
>TRBJ2-1|-|TRBV11-3
ASSLEVAGGRNEQF
>TRBJ1-4|-|TRBV19
ASSQNRGTNEKLF
>TRBJ1-2|-|TRBV7-2
ASSLLMAPNGYT
>TRBJ1-2|-|TRBV25-1
ATTNRDGYT
>TRBJ1-1|-|TRBV6-1
ASSEVEESGEAF
>TRBJ2-7|-|TRBV13
ASSPGGSSYEQY
>TRBJ1-2|few|TRBV6-1
ASSEGADSTYGYT
>TRBJ2-1|once|TRBV6-5
ASTAAMDYNEQF
>TRBJ2-7|-|TRBV7-9
ASSSGAGETYEQY
>TRBJ1-1|once|TRBV7-9
ASSLDMGSRTEAF
>TRBJ2-3|-|TRBV11-2
ASGPDTQY
>TRBJ1-1|-|TRBV7-9
ASSLGRAEAF
>TRBJ2-7|-|TRBV6-5
ASSPGGRSSYEQY
>TRBJ1-2|few|TRBV2
ASSSGVYGYT
>TRBJ2-1|-|TRBV7-9
ASSPEHYREEQF
>TRBJ1-1|-|TRBV7-9
ASSLTGTEAF
>TRBJ1-5|-|TRBV10-1
ARHRPQH
>TRBJ2-7|once|TRBV7-9
ASSLKVRDEQY
>TRBJ2-5|-|TRBV14
ASSHRTGLEETQY
>TRBJ2-1|-|TRBV19
ASSRDSYNEQF
>TRBJ1-1|-|TRBV7-9
ASSLVQGTTEAF
>TRBJ1-4|-|TRBV4-2
ASSQVVGAGEKLF
>TRBJ2-1|-|TRBV9
ASSVSGQGNNEQF
>TRBJ2-3|-|TRBV9
ASSPGQLDPDTQY
>TRBJ1-5|-|TRBV4-1
ASSFRVASNQPQH
>TRBJ1-2|medium-sized|TRBV27
ASSLVRTGQTSLGYGYT
>TRBJ2-3|-|TRBV27
ASRLQGPLGTDTQY
>TRBJ1-2|-|TRBV9
ASSPQSGTRSGYT
>TRBJ2-1|medium-sized|TRBV7-9
AGGGRYNEQF
>TRBJ1-1|-|TRBV29-1
SVAGGGSSMNTEAF
>TRBJ2-2|-|TRBV9
ASSVEGTGELF
>TRBJ2-7|-|TRBV5-5
ASSYDRDWFYEQY
>TRBJ2-3|-|TRBV25-1
ASSERYQGADTQY
>TRBJ2-5|-|TRBV6-1
ASSEAGGNQETQY
>TRBJ2-3|-|TRBV19
ASSSTNTDTQY
>TRBJ2-3|-|TRBV5-1
ASMGAVDTQY
>TRBJ1-1|-|TRBV7-6
ASSLAEAEGTEAF
>TRBJ1-5|-|TRBV7-2
ASSLEVYSNQPQH
>TRBJ1-1|once|TRBV27
ASSFSFGRTEAF
>TRBJ1-1|-|TRBV29-1
SVVGLAPMNTEAF
>TRBJ2-3|-|TRBV7-2
ASSLVWGVADTQY
>TRBJ2-2|-|TRBV10-3
AISSGTSDTGELF
>TRBJ1-1|-|TRBV6-4
ASSDYNTEAF
>TRBJ2-2|once|TRBV10-1
ARPREAGELF
>TRBJ2-5|-|TRBV7-6
ASSLVAGNLQETQY